This TCR beta chain was profiled in a study of post-analysis software for immune sequencing data. Study context: Included among the disease courses, which were recorded for the cohort, were relapsing-remitting, secondary progressive and progressive-relapsing multiple sclerosis.

Findings of the study overall: Comparison with controls showed significantly lower normalized Chao1 diversity in multiple sclerosis patients. TRBV5-6, TRBV5-1 and TRBV20-1 were among about 5 TRBV segments more frequent in patients than controls.

Per germline, CDR1 SEHNR and CDR2 FQNEAQ (reference sequence). This CDR3 is built from 12 residues. V shed 5 bases and J shed 5 bases, with 10 bases lying between them. Points on this clonotype: Its specificity is unknown.

Included in the TCR beta cDNA libraries were unique molecular identifiers. One entry per CDR3 protein, called by TCRdb with MiXCR from the PCR reads. This sample has some 800,000 distinct CDR3 sequences, with 46% found just once. The sequencing sample was made of blood. This sequence joins TRBV7-9 and TRBJ2-7; D may be TRBD1 or TRBD2 (5 bases each). This TCR was recovered from a girl aged 5-17 years with multiple sclerosis. CDR3 in amino acids: CASSGGRDEQYF. The CDR3 bases are TGTGCCAGCAGCGGGGGTAGGGACGAGCAGTACTTC.